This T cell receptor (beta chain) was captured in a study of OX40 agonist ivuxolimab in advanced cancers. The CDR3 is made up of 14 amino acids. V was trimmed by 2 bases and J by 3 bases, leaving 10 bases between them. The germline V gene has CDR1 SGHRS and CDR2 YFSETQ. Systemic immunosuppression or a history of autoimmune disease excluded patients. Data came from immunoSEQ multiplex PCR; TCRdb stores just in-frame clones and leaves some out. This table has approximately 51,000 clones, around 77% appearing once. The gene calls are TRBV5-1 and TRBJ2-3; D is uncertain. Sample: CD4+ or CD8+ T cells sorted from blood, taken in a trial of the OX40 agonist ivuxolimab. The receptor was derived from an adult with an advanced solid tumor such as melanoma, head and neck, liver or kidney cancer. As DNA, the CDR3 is TGCGCCAGCAGCTTTATATCCGGTACAGATACGCAGTATTTT. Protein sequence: CASSFISGTDTQYF.